This T cell receptor (beta chain) was found in a study of blood T cell repertoires in COVID-19. Overall study context: COVID-19 samples, acute and convalescent, were from the United States, Italy and Spain. T cells, B-cell-depleted T cells, or PBMCs supplied cDNA or gDNA.

The data were produced by immunoSEQ multiplex PCR, yet TCRdb's version contains in-frame clones alone and is incomplete. Altogether roughly 130,000 clones are present, 87% being singletons, with the ten largest covering over 3.5%. Germline CDR1 is MNHEY and CDR2 is SVGAGI. V was clipped by 2 bases and J by 6 bases, with 10 bases between them. The length of the CDR3 is 13 residues. This clone was picked up one time. The material sequenced was peripheral blood. The V and J genes are TRBV6-5 and TRBJ1-1; a possible D gene is TRBD1 (6 bases). The sequence was obtained from an older woman with acute or convalescent COVID-19. The chain's CDR3 is CASSYTNRAEAFF. The CDR3 region has the DNA TGTGCCAGCAGTTACACCAACAGGGCTGAAGCTTTCTTT.